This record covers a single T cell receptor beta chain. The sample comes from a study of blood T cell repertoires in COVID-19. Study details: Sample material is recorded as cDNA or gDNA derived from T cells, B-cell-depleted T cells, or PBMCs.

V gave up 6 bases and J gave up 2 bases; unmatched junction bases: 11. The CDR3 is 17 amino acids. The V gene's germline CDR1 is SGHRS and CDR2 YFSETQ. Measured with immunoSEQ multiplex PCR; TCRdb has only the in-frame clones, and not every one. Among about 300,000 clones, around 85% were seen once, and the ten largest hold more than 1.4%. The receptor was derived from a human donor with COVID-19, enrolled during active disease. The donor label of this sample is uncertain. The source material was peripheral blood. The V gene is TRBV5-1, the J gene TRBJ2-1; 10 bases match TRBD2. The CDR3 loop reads CASNPPSSGSPYNEQFF. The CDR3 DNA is TGCGCCAGCAACCCCCCCTCTAGCGGGAGTCCCTACAATGAGCAGTTCTTC. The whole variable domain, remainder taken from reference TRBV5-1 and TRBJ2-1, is KAGVTQTPRYLIKTRGQQVTLSCSPISGHRSVSWYQQTPGQGLQFLFEYFSETQRNKGNFPGRFSGRQFSNSRSEMNVSTLELGDSALYLCASNPPSSGSPYNEQFFGPGTRLTVL.